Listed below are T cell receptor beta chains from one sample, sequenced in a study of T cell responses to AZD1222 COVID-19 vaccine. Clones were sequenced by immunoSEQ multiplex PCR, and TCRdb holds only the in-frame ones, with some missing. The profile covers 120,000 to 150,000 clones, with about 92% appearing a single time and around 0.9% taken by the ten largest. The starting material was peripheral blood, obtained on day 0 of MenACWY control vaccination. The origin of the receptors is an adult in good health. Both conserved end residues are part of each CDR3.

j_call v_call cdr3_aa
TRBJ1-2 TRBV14 CASSRTGQGDYGYTF
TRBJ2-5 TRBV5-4 CASSWGAGEGQETQYF
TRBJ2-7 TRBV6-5 CASRQGINSYEQYF
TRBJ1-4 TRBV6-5 CASNQDSGHEKLFF
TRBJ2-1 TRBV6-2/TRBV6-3 CASSQGQRYNEQFF
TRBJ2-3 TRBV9 CASSVGGRPDTQYF
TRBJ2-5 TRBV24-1 CATSDPRRGAETQYF
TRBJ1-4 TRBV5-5 CASSLWTPATNEKLFF
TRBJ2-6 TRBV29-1 CSVGTGTGANVLTF
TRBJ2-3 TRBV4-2 CASSHPAGVTDTQYF
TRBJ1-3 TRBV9 CASSSRWGVSGNTIYF
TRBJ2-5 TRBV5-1 CASSPGTPETQYF
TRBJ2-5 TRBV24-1 CATSEANQETQYF
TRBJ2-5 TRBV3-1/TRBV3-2 CASSQDALAQETQYF
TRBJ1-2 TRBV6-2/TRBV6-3 CASSYRTGGNGYTF
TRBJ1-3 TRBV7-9 CASSLTGGIAGNTIYF
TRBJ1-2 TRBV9 CASSQIPTGANYGYTF
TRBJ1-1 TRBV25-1 CASSNPRTGNTEAFF
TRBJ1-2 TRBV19 CASSEGHYGYTF
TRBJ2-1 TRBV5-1 CASSLAGSSYNEQFF
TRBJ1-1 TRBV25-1 CASTPGQFDTEAFF
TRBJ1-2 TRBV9 CASSVEGPGGYTF
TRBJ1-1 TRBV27 CASRTSGRDTEAFF
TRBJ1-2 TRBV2 CASSGDSYGYTF
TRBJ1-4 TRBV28 CASRTRQRPAGNEKLFF
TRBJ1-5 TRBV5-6 CASSQFGIEQPQHF
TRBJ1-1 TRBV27 CASSLGAENTEAFF
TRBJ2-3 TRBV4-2 CASSQEVGGPTDTQYF
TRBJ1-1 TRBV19 CASSWTAKNTEAFF
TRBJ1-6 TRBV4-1 CASSQDTVGRGNSPLHF
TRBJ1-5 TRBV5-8 CASSLVDAGNQPQHF
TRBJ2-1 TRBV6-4 CASSVSLANRHNEQFF
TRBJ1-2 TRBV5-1 CASSLINRNYGYTF